A selection of T cell receptor beta chains follows, all from one sample in a study of T cell responses to AZD1222 COVID-19 vaccine. TCRdb keeps only in-frame clones here, not all; method: immunoSEQ multiplex PCR. Of 120,000 or so clones in the sample, 80% to 90% are singletons; the top ten hold just under 9.5%. Sample: peripheral blood, taken on day 0 of AZD1222 vaccination. The receptors were gathered from an adult in good health. The CDR3 runs from the conserved cysteine through the conserved F or W. D genes are given only for firm matches. The size of a clone is reported for some rows only, either as once, few or many, or as a class for expanded clones.

D | size | J | V | CDR3 | DNA
TRBD1 | few | TRBJ2-7 | TRBV2 | CASKRDSTSYEQYF | TGTGCCAGCAAGAGGGACAGTACTTCCTACGAGCAGTACTTC
NA | few | TRBJ2-7 | TRBV6-5 | CASRQTGTFPYEQYF | TGTGCCAGCAGGCAAACCGGGACATTTCCCTACGAGCAGTACTTC
NA | medium-sized | TRBJ1-2 | TRBV19 | CASSVGAHYGYTF | TGTGCCAGTTCGGTCGGGGCGCACTATGGCTACACCTTC
NA | NA | TRBJ1-2 | TRBV30 | CAWSWAGAFFNYGYTF | TGTGCCTGGAGTTGGGCAGGGGCTTTTTTTAACTATGGCTACACCTTC
NA | few | TRBJ1-5 | TRBV28 | CASSFHRGTHQPQHF | TGTGCCAGCAGTTTTCATCGTGGGACCCATCAGCCCCAGCATTTT
TRBD1 | NA | TRBJ2-5 | TRBV7-9 | CASSRDSQETQYF | TGTGCCAGCAGCCGGGACAGCCAAGAGACCCAGTACTTC
TRBD1 | NA | TRBJ2-5 | TRBV4-3 | CASSQDTGGVETQYF | TGCGCCAGCAGCCAAGATACAGGGGGCGTAGAGACCCAGTACTTC
NA | NA | TRBJ1-3 | TRBV29-1 | CSVAGRGYGNTIYF | TGCAGCGTTGCGGGCAGGGGATATGGAAACACCATATATTTT
NA | NA | TRBJ2-3 | TRBV6-6 | CASSSRPYTDTQYF | TGTGCCAGCAGCTCCCGGCCCTATACAGATACGCAGTATTTT
NA | once | TRBJ1-5 | TRBV3-1/TRBV3-2 | CASSQQTMVGGSNQPQHF | TGTGCCAGCAGCCAACAAACGATGGTCGGGGGTAGCAATCAGCCCCAGCATTTT
TRBD1 | NA | TRBJ1-4 | TRBV15 | CATSKGQGRLLDEKLFF | TGTGCCACCAGCAAAGGACAGGGGAGGCTTTTGGATGAAAAACTGTTTTTT
NA | NA | TRBJ2-5 | TRBV28 | CASSLSYRVGETQYF | TGTGCCAGCAGTTTATCATACAGGGTTGGAGAGACCCAGTACTTC
TRBD2 | NA | TRBJ2-7 | TRBV7-2 | CASRSRLAGLSEQYF | TGTGCCAGCAGATCCCGACTAGCGGGACTTTCCGAGCAGTACTTC
NA | NA | TRBJ1-2 | TRBV18 | CASSHRHDGDVGYGYTF | TGTGCCAGCTCACACCGCCATGATGGGGACGTCGGGTATGGCTACACCTTC
TRBD2 | NA | TRBJ2-3 | TRBV9 | CASSVPAAGVPARPDTQYF | TGTGCCAGCAGCGTACCCGCAGCGGGAGTCCCGGCGAGGCCAGATACGCAGTATTTT
NA | NA | TRBJ2-5 | TRBV19 | CASRLTGETQYF | TGTGCCAGTAGATTAACAGGGGAGACCCAGTACTTC
NA | NA | TRBJ1-1 | TRBV6-5 | CASSYSATLNTEAFF | TGTGCCAGCAGTTACTCGGCCACCCTGAACACTGAAGCTTTCTTT
NA | NA | TRBJ1-5 | TRBV7-9 | CASSRLGARVDQPQHF | TGTGCCAGCAGCCGACTGGGGGCGCGGGTCGATCAGCCCCAGCATTTT
NA | once | TRBJ2-7 | TRBV7-5 | CARSFRPGLAVPFRRSGYEQYF | TGTGCCAGAAGCTTTCGACCGGGACTAGCGGTCCCTTTTCGGAGGTCAGGCTACGAGCAGTACTTC
TRBD1 | NA | TRBJ2-3 | TRBV27 | CASSLGRGTDTQYF | TGTGCCAGCAGTTTGGGCAGGGGGACAGATACGCAGTATTTT
NA | NA | TRBJ1-1 | TRBV12-3/TRBV12-4 | CASCRVNTEAFF | TGTGCCAGCTGCAGGGTGAACACTGAAGCTTTCTTT
NA | NA | TRBJ2-3 | TRBV29-1 | CSVASEDTQYF | TGCAGCGTTGCGAGCGAGGATACGCAGTATTTT
NA | NA | TRBJ1-1 | TRBV4-2 | CASSQDQGSMNTEAFF | TGTGCCAGCAGCCAAGATCAGGGATCGATGAACACTGAAGCTTTCTTT
TRBD1 | NA | TRBJ2-2 | TRBV19 | CASGRGSANTGELFF | TGTGCCAGTGGCAGGGGGAGTGCAAACACCGGGGAGCTGTTTTTT
NA | NA | TRBJ1-1 | TRBV5-8 | CASSLERRNGQSFF | TGTGCCAGCAGCTTGGAACGCCGAAACGGTCAGAGTTTCTTT
NA | NA | TRBJ2-5 | TRBV5-1 | CASSLFGVETQYF | TGCGCCAGCAGCTTGTTCGGGGTGGAGACCCAGTACTTC
NA | few | TRBJ1-2 | TRBV5-5 | CASSFSRGYTF | TGTGCCAGCAGCTTCAGCAGAGGCTACACCTTC
NA | NA | TRBJ2-3 | TRBV19 | CASSSPDTQYF | TGTGCCAGTAGTAGCCCAGATACGCAGTATTTT
TRBD1 | once | TRBJ1-6 | TRBV28 | CASSFTDRVSSPLHF | TGTGCCAGCAGTTTCACTGACAGGGTAAGTTCACCCCTCCACTTT
NA | NA | TRBJ2-5 | TRBV9 | CASSPRSRETQYF | TGTGCCAGCAGCCCCCGGTCGAGGGAGACCCAGTACTTC
TRBD1 | NA | TRBJ1-5 | TRBV5-1 | CASSLEGGRSNQPQHF | TGCGCCAGCAGCTTGGAAGGGGGCCGGAGCAATCAGCCCCAGCATTTT
NA | NA | TRBJ2-1 | TRBV10-3 | CAISGPSSNEQFF | TGTGCCATCAGTGGCCCTTCGAGCAATGAGCAGTTCTTC
NA | NA | TRBJ1-1 | TRBV7-2 | CASSLAAGTWDEAFF | TGTGCCAGCAGCTTAGCCGCCGGGACATGGGATGAAGCTTTCTTT
TRBD2 | NA | TRBJ2-7 | TRBV5-4 | CASSLGLAGNYEQYF | TGTGCCAGCAGCTTGGGATTAGCGGGCAACTACGAGCAGTACTTC
NA | NA | TRBJ1-1 | TRBV5-5 | CASSLGPSLSSNTEAFF | TGTGCCAGCAGCTTGGGGCCCAGCCTGAGTTCAAACACTGAAGCTTTCTTT
TRBD1 | once | TRBJ1-1 | TRBV3-1/TRBV3-2 | CASSQPVTGAEAFF | TGTGCCAGCAGCCAACCTGTAACAGGGGCTGAAGCTTTCTTT
TRBD2 | NA | TRBJ2-1 | TRBV4-3 | CASSQDPRLAGLNEQFF | TGCGCCAGCAGCCAAGATCCCCGACTAGCGGGACTCAATGAGCAGTTCTTC
TRBD1 | NA | TRBJ1-2 | TRBV18 | CASSPSGTGGGGYTF | TGTGCCAGCTCACCGTCCGGGACAGGGGGCGGCGGCTACACCTTC
NA | NA | TRBJ1-5 | TRBV30 | CASSQGGIDQPQHF | TGTGCCTCTAGCCAGGGAGGGATAGATCAGCCCCAGCATTTT
NA | medium-sized | TRBJ1-1 | TRBV24-1 | CATKQGSGTEAFF | TGTGCCACCAAACAGGGATCAGGTACTGAAGCTTTCTTT
TRBD2 | NA | TRBJ2-2 | TRBV14 | CASQSSLLAGLVGGELFF | TGTGCCAGCCAATCCTCGCTACTAGCGGGATTAGTCGGCGGGGAGCTGTTTTTT
NA | NA | TRBJ1-2 | TRBV6-5 | CASSYSGPRTGGYTF | TGTGCCAGCAGTTACTCGGGACCCAGGACGGGGGGCTACACCTTC
NA | NA | TRBJ1-1 | TRBV18 | CASSLGQNTEAFF | TGTGCCAGCTCCTTGGGGCAGAACACTGAAGCTTTCTTT
TRBD1 | NA | TRBJ2-7 | TRBV9 | CASSPGTGSGREQYF | TGTGCCAGCAGCCCCGGGACAGGGAGCGGCCGGGAGCAGTACTTC
TRBD1 | NA | TRBJ1-6 | TRBV5-1 | CASSSDRAYNSPLHF | TGCGCCAGCAGCTCAGACAGGGCCTATAATTCACCCCTCCACTTT
NA | NA | TRBJ2-5 | TRBV27 | CASSLFGYTQETQYF | TGTGCCAGCAGTTTATTTGGGTATACCCAAGAGACCCAGTACTTC
NA | NA | TRBJ1-3 | TRBV7-2 | CASSFEPGNTIYF | TGTGCCAGCAGCTTTGAACCTGGAAACACCATATATTTT
TRBD1 | NA | TRBJ1-1 | TRBV12-5 | CASGSPTGGGENTEAFF | TGTGCTAGTGGTTCCCCCACAGGGGGCGGTGAGAACACTGAAGCTTTCTTT
TRBD2 | NA | TRBJ2-3 | TRBV3-1/TRBV3-2 | CASSQDGEAGARNTQYF | TGTGCCAGCAGCCAAGATGGAGAAGCGGGGGCCCGGAATACGCAGTATTTT
NA | NA | TRBJ1-6 | TRBV7-6 | CASSLELGRNNSPLHF | TGTGCCAGCAGCTTAGAATTGGGCAGGAACAATTCACCCCTCCACTTT
NA | once | TRBJ1-5 | TRBV6-5 | CASSSRGNQPQHF | TGTGCCAGCAGTTCCCGGGGCAATCAGCCCCAGCATTTT
TRBD2 | NA | TRBJ2-2 | TRBV5-1 | CASSLDLAGVGAGELFF | TGCGCCAGCAGCTTGGACCTAGCGGGAGTTGGAGCCGGGGAGCTGTTTTTT
TRBD2 | NA | TRBJ2-3 | TRBV5-1 | CASSYLAGRTDTQYF | TGCGCCAGCAGCTACCTAGCGGGACGCACAGATACGCAGTATTTT
NA | NA | TRBJ1-6 | TRBV2 | CASRAQNTNNSPLHF | TGTGCCAGCAGGGCCCAGAACACTAATAATTCACCCCTCCACTTT